These 5 T cell receptor beta chains were sequenced from one sample in a study of T cells expressing NK-cell markers. TCRdb reprocessed the 5' RACE reads, with one entry per CDR3 protein and no DNA. Its listing shows about 400,000 distinct CDR3 sequences. The sequenced material came from blood T cells: a sorted CD56 or NKG2C T cell subset, CD4+ or CD8+ T cells, or bulk PBMC T cells (not recorded which). All receptors come from a woman aged 45-60 years in good health.

The chain employs TRBV20-1 and TRBJ2-1; TCRdb returns TRBD2, unconfirmable since there is no DNA. Germline CDR1 and CDR2: DFQATT and SNEGSKA (reference sequence). The CDR3 runs to 14 residues. CDR3 sequence reads: CSARETSGMDEQFF.

The gene calls are TRBV12-3 or TRBV12-4 and TRBJ2-7; TCRdb lists TRBD2, though no DNA is available to test this call. The CDR3 is made up of 16 amino acids. CDR3 sequence: CASSPNLAGGLHEQYF.

The chain is built from TRBV27 and TRBJ1-6; with no DNA, the TCRdb D assignment of TRBD1 cannot be verified. There are 17 residues in the CDR3. In germline, CDR1 is MNHEY, CDR2 SMNVEV (reference sequence). CDR3 sequence reads: CASASWTGTISNSPLHF.

The chain has TRBV6-4 and TRBJ2-1; TCRdb's assignment of TRBD1 cannot be checked, as there is no DNA. Per the germline V gene, CDR1 is MRHNA and CDR2 is SNTAGT. This CDR3 comprises 12 residues. The CDR3 here is CASSEQGKAQFF.

The chain couples TRBV12-3 or TRBV12-4 to TRBJ2-1; the TCRdb D gene call, TRBD2, has no DNA to confirm it. This CDR3 comprises 17 residues. The chain's CDR3 is CASSRTGVGLAGNEQFF.